This is a list of T cell receptor beta chains from one sample in a study of T cells in Graves' hyperthyroidism and ophthalmopathy. TCRdb re-derived calls from the multiplex PCR reads in MiXCR, one entry per CDR3 protein. The data contain around 430,000 distinct CDR3 sequences, under 15% of them singletons. The source material was blood. The source of these receptors is a woman in her thirties with Graves' hyperthyroidism. Each CDR3 is given with its conserved first and last residue. A D gene is named only where the DNA matches it firmly. Where a row states a size, it is once, few, many or the class of an expanded clone; other rows omit it.

j_gene: TRBJ2-5
v_gene: TRBV18
abundance: many
d_gene: NA
CDR3nt: TGTGCCAGCTCACCCGGACTACGGCAGGCAGAGACCCAGTACTTC
CDR3aa: CASSPGLRQAETQYF

j_gene: TRBJ2-1
v_gene: TRBV7-8
abundance: few
d_gene: NA
CDR3nt: TGTGCCAGCAGCTTACAGTCGACATCGTCCTACAATGAGCAGTTCTTC
CDR3aa: CASSLQSTSSYNEQFF

j_gene: TRBJ2-7
v_gene: TRBV9
abundance: many
d_gene: NA
CDR3nt: TGTGCCAGCAGCGTAGGGACTTCCACCTACGAGCAGTACTTC
CDR3aa: CASSVGTSTYEQYF

j_gene: TRBJ1-5
v_gene: TRBV20-1
abundance: NA
d_gene: NA
CDR3nt: TGCAGTGCTGGGAGACAGCCCGATCAGCCCCAGCATTTT
CDR3aa: CSAGRQPDQPQHF

j_gene: TRBJ2-1
v_gene: TRBV4-1
abundance: many
d_gene: TRBD2
CDR3nt: TGCGCCAGCAGCCAAGTATCTAGCGGGAGAAGTAATGAGCAGTTCTTC
CDR3aa: CASSQVSSGRSNEQFF

j_gene: TRBJ2-3
v_gene: TRBV9
abundance: many
d_gene: TRBD1
CDR3nt: TGTGCCAGCAGCGCCGGGACAGGGTTTGGCGGCACAGATACGCAGTATTTT
CDR3aa: CASSAGTGFGGTDTQYF

j_gene: TRBJ1-1
v_gene: TRBV30
abundance: many
d_gene: NA
CDR3nt: TGTGCCTGGAGTGACAAGGGGAGGAAGAACACTGAAGCTTTCTTT
CDR3aa: CAWSDKGRKNTEAFF

j_gene: TRBJ1-1
v_gene: TRBV27
abundance: few
d_gene: NA
CDR3nt: TGTGCCAGCAGCCAACGGCAGGGGAGGAACACTGAAGCTTTCTTT
CDR3aa: CASSQRQGRNTEAFF

j_gene: TRBJ1-2
v_gene: TRBV18
abundance: NA
d_gene: NA
CDR3nt: TGTGCCAGCTCATCGGCGAGAAACTATGGCTACACCTTC
CDR3aa: CASSSARNYGYTF

j_gene: TRBJ1-1
v_gene: TRBV5-1
abundance: many
d_gene: NA
CDR3nt: TGCGCCAGCAGCCCCGGGCCTGAAGCCACTGAAGCTTTCTTT
CDR3aa: CASSPGPEATEAFF

j_gene: TRBJ2-1
v_gene: TRBV9
abundance: many
d_gene: NA
CDR3nt: TGTGCCAGCAGCATACTCGGTAATCCTGAGCAGTTCTTC
CDR3aa: CASSILGNPEQFF

j_gene: TRBJ2-5
v_gene: TRBV15
abundance: few
d_gene: TRBD2
CDR3nt: TGTGCCACCTCCGGCCCACTAGCGGGAGTAGAGACCCAGTACTTC
CDR3aa: CATSGPLAGVETQYF

j_gene: TRBJ2-1
v_gene: TRBV13
abundance: NA
d_gene: NA
CDR3nt: TGTGCCAGCAGCTTAGGGGTCGGGATAAGCTCCTACAATGAGCAGTTCTTC
CDR3aa: CASSLGVGISSYNEQFF

j_gene: TRBJ1-2
v_gene: TRBV29-1
abundance: NA
d_gene: NA
CDR3nt: TGCAGCGTACCAGGGGCGGTCTATGGCTACACCTTC
CDR3aa: CSVPGAVYGYTF

j_gene: TRBJ2-1
v_gene: TRBV11-2
abundance: few
d_gene: NA
CDR3nt: TGTGCCAGCAGGGGGGGATTCTCCTACAATGAGCAGTTCTTC
CDR3aa: CASRGGFSYNEQFF

j_gene: TRBJ2-7
v_gene: TRBV28
abundance: NA
d_gene: TRBD1
CDR3nt: TGTGCCAGCAGTTTATATTCCAGGGGGCAATCCTACGAGCAGTACTTC
CDR3aa: CASSLYSRGQSYEQYF

j_gene: TRBJ2-5
v_gene: TRBV29-1
abundance: many
d_gene: NA
CDR3nt: TGCAGCGTTGAACTGGTTGAGACCCAGTACTTC
CDR3aa: CSVELVETQYF

j_gene: TRBJ1-3
v_gene: TRBV12-3/TRBV12-4
abundance: few
d_gene: NA
CDR3nt: TGTGCCAGCAGTTCTCATGGGGCGATTGGAAACACCATATATTTT
CDR3aa: CASSSHGAIGNTIYF

j_gene: TRBJ2-5
v_gene: TRBV6-1
abundance: NA
d_gene: NA
CDR3nt: TGTGCCAGCAGTGAAATGGGAAGGGGCGGTGGGGAGACCCAGTACTTC
CDR3aa: CASSEMGRGGGETQYF

j_gene: TRBJ2-5
v_gene: TRBV7-9
abundance: few
d_gene: TRBD1
CDR3nt: TGTGCCAGCAGCCCCAAAATAGGTGGCAGGGGGCGTATGAAAGAGACCCAGTACTTC
CDR3aa: CASSPKIGGRGRMKETQYF

j_gene: TRBJ2-2
v_gene: TRBV6-1
abundance: NA
d_gene: NA
CDR3nt: TGTGCCAGCAGTTATGTGGGACAGCTGTTTTTT
CDR3aa: CASSYVGQLFF

j_gene: TRBJ1-1
v_gene: TRBV7-9
abundance: many
d_gene: TRBD1
CDR3nt: TGTGCCAGCAGCCCCGGACAGGGGCCCATACAAGCTTTCTTT
CDR3aa: CASSPGQGPIQAFF

j_gene: TRBJ1-2
v_gene: TRBV27
abundance: many
d_gene: NA
CDR3nt: TGTGCCAGCAGTTTGTCGGCAGGATACCCACATGACTATGGCTACACCTTC
CDR3aa: CASSLSAGYPHDYGYTF

j_gene: TRBJ1-1
v_gene: TRBV9
abundance: NA
d_gene: NA
CDR3nt: TGTGCCAGCAGCGTACGCCCCCAGAACACTGAAGCTTTCTTT
CDR3aa: CASSVRPQNTEAFF

j_gene: TRBJ2-5
v_gene: TRBV2
abundance: many
d_gene: TRBD1
CDR3nt: TGTGCCAGCAGTGACGTCTGGGACAGGGGTCGTGAGACCCAGTACTTC
CDR3aa: CASSDVWDRGRETQYF

j_gene: TRBJ1-4
v_gene: TRBV15
abundance: NA
d_gene: NA
CDR3nt: TGTGCCACCAGCAGAAACGGGGAAAAACTGTTTTTT
CDR3aa: CATSRNGEKLFF

j_gene: TRBJ2-7
v_gene: TRBV7-2
abundance: many
d_gene: TRBD1
CDR3nt: TGTGCCAGCAGCTTAGGGACAGGGGGCGTCTACGAGCAGTACTTC
CDR3aa: CASSLGTGGVYEQYF

j_gene: TRBJ2-1
v_gene: TRBV10-1
abundance: NA
d_gene: NA
CDR3nt: TGCGCCAGCAGTGAGTCGGGCAGGGGGGACAATGAGCAGTTCTTC
CDR3aa: CASSESGRGDNEQFF

j_gene: TRBJ1-1
v_gene: TRBV6-1
abundance: many
d_gene: TRBD1
CDR3nt: TGTGCCAGCAGTAAGGACAGGGGGCTAGGCTTCACTGAAGCTTTCTTT
CDR3aa: CASSKDRGLGFTEAFF

j_gene: TRBJ1-2
v_gene: TRBV7-2
abundance: NA
d_gene: TRBD1
CDR3nt: TGTGCCAGCAGCTTAACGTTTCCCCGACAGGGGTCCAACTATGGCTACACCTTC
CDR3aa: CASSLTFPRQGSNYGYTF

j_gene: TRBJ2-1
v_gene: TRBV2
abundance: many
d_gene: NA
CDR3nt: TGTGCCAGCAGTGAAGCTCAGTGGAATTGGGGGAACAATGAGCAGTTCTTC
CDR3aa: CASSEAQWNWGNNEQFF

j_gene: TRBJ2-1
v_gene: TRBV7-2
abundance: few
d_gene: NA
CDR3nt: TGTGCCAGCAGCTTAGGTCTGTTCTTGAGCTCCTACAATGAGCAGTTCTTC
CDR3aa: CASSLGLFLSSYNEQFF

j_gene: TRBJ2-7
v_gene: TRBV27
abundance: many
d_gene: NA
CDR3nt: TGTGCCAGCAGTTTATCCCCCGGGTCTTATTACTACGAGCAGTACTTC
CDR3aa: CASSLSPGSYYYEQYF

j_gene: TRBJ1-2
v_gene: TRBV7-2
abundance: many
d_gene: NA
CDR3nt: TGTGCCAGCAGCCCGCCAGGGTTCAGCTACACCTTC
CDR3aa: CASSPPGFSYTF

j_gene: TRBJ2-5
v_gene: TRBV7-2
abundance: many
d_gene: TRBD2
CDR3nt: TGTGCCAGCTCCAACGGGAGGCAACAAGAGACCCAGTACTTC
CDR3aa: CASSNGRQQETQYF

j_gene: TRBJ1-5
v_gene: TRBV2
abundance: few
d_gene: NA
CDR3nt: TGTGCCAGCAGTGACCCTAGTCTGAGCAATCAGCCCCAGCATTTT
CDR3aa: CASSDPSLSNQPQHF

j_gene: TRBJ2-1
v_gene: TRBV9
abundance: many
d_gene: NA
CDR3nt: TGTGCCAGCAGCGTAGAGGCGGGGACCTCCTACAATGAGCAGTTCTTC
CDR3aa: CASSVEAGTSYNEQFF

j_gene: TRBJ2-1
v_gene: TRBV7-9
abundance: many
d_gene: TRBD2
CDR3nt: TGTGCCAGCAGCCCTTCTAGCGGGAGCTCCTACAATGAGCAGTTCTTC
CDR3aa: CASSPSSGSSYNEQFF

j_gene: TRBJ2-1
v_gene: TRBV4-1
abundance: few
d_gene: NA
CDR3nt: TGCGCCAGCAGCCAATTTTGGCTGAACGAGCAGTTCTTC
CDR3aa: CASSQFWLNEQFF

j_gene: TRBJ2-7
v_gene: TRBV13
abundance: NA
d_gene: TRBD1
CDR3nt: TGTGCCAGCAGCTTCGGGACAGGGAGGAACTACGAGCAGTACTTC
CDR3aa: CASSFGTGRNYEQYF

j_gene: TRBJ2-7
v_gene: TRBV20-1
abundance: many
d_gene: NA
CDR3nt: TGCAGTGGCAATGGGTGGGATAAGGGGCCTTTCGAGCAGTACTTC
CDR3aa: CSGNGWDKGPFEQYF

j_gene: TRBJ2-1
v_gene: TRBV19
abundance: few
d_gene: TRBD1
CDR3nt: TGTGCCAGTAGTCCGCCGGGACAGGGGAATATTAGGAATGAGCAGTTCTTC
CDR3aa: CASSPPGQGNIRNEQFF

j_gene: TRBJ2-1
v_gene: TRBV5-1
abundance: NA
d_gene: TRBD2
CDR3nt: TGCGCCAGCAGCTGGGAGGGCCTTAATGAGCAGTTCTTC
CDR3aa: CASSWEGLNEQFF

j_gene: TRBJ1-2
v_gene: TRBV15
abundance: few
d_gene: NA
CDR3nt: TGTGCCACCAGCAGAGAAGAGAGATCTAACTATGGCTACACCTTC
CDR3aa: CATSREERSNYGYTF

j_gene: TRBJ2-7
v_gene: TRBV11-1
abundance: few
d_gene: TRBD1
CDR3nt: TGTGCCAGCAGCCGAACGACAGGGACCCACGAGCAGTACTTC
CDR3aa: CASSRTTGTHEQYF

j_gene: TRBJ2-3
v_gene: TRBV6-1
abundance: many
d_gene: NA
CDR3nt: TGTGCCAGCAGTTCTCATACAGATACGCAGTATTTT
CDR3aa: CASSSHTDTQYF

j_gene: TRBJ1-4
v_gene: TRBV4-2
abundance: NA
d_gene: TRBD1
CDR3nt: TGTGCCAGCAGCCACCCCGGACAGGGAAATGAAAAACTGTTTTTT
CDR3aa: CASSHPGQGNEKLFF

j_gene: TRBJ2-7
v_gene: TRBV7-9
abundance: few
d_gene: NA
CDR3nt: TGTGCCAGCAGCTCCAAAGTCTGGGAAAAGACCTCCTACGAGCAGTACTTC
CDR3aa: CASSSKVWEKTSYEQYF

j_gene: TRBJ1-2
v_gene: TRBV6-1
abundance: NA
d_gene: NA
CDR3nt: TGTGCCAGCAGTGAAGGGGGGACGGAGAACTATGGCTACACCTTC
CDR3aa: CASSEGGTENYGYTF